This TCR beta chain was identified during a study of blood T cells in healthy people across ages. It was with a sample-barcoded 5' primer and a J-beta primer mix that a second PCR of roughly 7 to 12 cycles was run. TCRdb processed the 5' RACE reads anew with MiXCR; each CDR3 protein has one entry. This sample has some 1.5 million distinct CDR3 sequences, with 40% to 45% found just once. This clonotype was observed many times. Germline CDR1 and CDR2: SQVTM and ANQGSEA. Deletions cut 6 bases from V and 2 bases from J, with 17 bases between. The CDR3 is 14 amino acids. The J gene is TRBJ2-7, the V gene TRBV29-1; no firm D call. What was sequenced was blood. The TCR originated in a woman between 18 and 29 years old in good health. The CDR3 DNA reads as TGCAGCGTCGTCCACTTCGACACTACCTACGAGCAGTACTTC. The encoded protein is CSVVHFDTTYEQYF.